The entry that follows covers one TCR beta chain sequence. Its antigen remains unidentified. Profiled with immunoSEQ multiplex PCR; TCRdb holds only in-frame clones, not every one. The sample carries about 6,400 clones, 83% recorded once. The record originates from a study of graft-versus-host responses after intestinal transplantation. Study-wide results and caveats: Analysis identified GvH clones in recipient marrow, with some appearing first in ileum or blood. Patients who carried graft-donor T cell macrochimerism also had high graft-versus-host to host-versus-graft clonal ratios in their allografts.

The graft tissue was processed, and this released both intraepithelial and lamina propria lymphocytes. From germline, CDR1 is SGHAT and CDR2 FQNNGV. V gave up 5 bases and J gave up 4 bases, with 14 bases separating them. The CDR3 covers 15 residues. The V call is TRBV11-2, the J call TRBJ2-2; D might be TRBD1 (6 bases). The clonotype was recovered from a human patient who received an intestinal transplant, so some T cells may come from the graft donor. This sample comprised ileum tissue, obtained just under 310 days after intestinal transplant. For the CDR3, the DNA is TGTGCCAGCAGCGAGGGACACCTGCCCACCGGGGAGCTGTTTTTT. Its translation is CASSEGHLPTGELFF.